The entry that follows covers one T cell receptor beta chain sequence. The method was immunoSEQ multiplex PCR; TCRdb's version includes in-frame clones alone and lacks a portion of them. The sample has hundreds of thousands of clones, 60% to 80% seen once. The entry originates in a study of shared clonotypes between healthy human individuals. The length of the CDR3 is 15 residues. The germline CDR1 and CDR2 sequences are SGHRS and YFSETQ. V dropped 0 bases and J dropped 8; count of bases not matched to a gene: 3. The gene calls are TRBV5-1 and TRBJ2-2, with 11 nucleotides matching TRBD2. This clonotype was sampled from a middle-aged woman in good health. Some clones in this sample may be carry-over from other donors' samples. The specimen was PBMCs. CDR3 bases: TGCGCCAGCAGCTTGGTACTAGCGGGAGAAGGGGAGCTGTTTTTT. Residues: CASSLVLAGEGELFF. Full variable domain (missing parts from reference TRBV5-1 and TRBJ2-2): KAGVTQTPRYLIKTRGQQVTLSCSPISGHRSVSWYQQTPGQGLQFLFEYFSETQRNKGNFPGRFSGRQFSNSRSEMNVSTLELGDSALYLCASSLVLAGEGELFFGEGSRLTVL.